The following is a T cell receptor (beta chain) sequence with its context. Its antigen is as yet unknown. Germline V gene data show CDR1 as MNHNS and CDR2 as SASEGT. This CDR3 has 11 amino acids. V gave up 7 bases and J gave up 5 bases, with 8 bases separating them. The record originates from a study of cytotoxic CD8 clonotypes in ibrutinib-treated CLL. Study details: Enrolment comprised approximately 10 relapsed/refractory and roughly 15 treatment-naive patients; about 17 were IGHV unmutated. Samples yielded averages of hundreds of thousands of productive templates and tens of thousands of productive rearrangements.

Findings and caveats of the study: Timing of sampling differed between sustained-remission and progressing patients. The study found clonality rose at ibrutinib response, then fell toward baseline at progression.

Libraries were prepared by immunoSEQ multiplex PCR; TCRdb keeps only in-frame clonotypes and omits some of them. The repertoire holds some 43,000 clones, with 55% to 80% as singletons. This rearrangement joins TRBV6-1 to TRBJ1-2, with D hard to call. The specimen was PBMCs, collected after 12 months of ibrutinib treatment. The sequence was obtained from a human donor with chronic lymphocytic leukemia. The CDR3 loop reads CASTLGYGYTF. The CDR3 DNA sequence: TGTGCCAGCACCCTCGGGTATGGCTACACCTTC.